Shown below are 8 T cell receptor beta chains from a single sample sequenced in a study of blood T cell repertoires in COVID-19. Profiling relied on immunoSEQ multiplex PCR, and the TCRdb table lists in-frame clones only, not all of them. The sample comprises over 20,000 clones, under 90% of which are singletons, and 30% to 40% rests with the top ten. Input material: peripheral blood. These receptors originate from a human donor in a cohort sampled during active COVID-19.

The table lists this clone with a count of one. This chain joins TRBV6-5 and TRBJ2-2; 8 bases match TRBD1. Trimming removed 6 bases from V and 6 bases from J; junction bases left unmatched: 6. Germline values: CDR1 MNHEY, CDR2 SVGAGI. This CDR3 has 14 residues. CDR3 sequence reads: CASSPTTGAGELFF. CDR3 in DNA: TGTGCCAGCAGCCCCACGACAGGGGCCGGGGAGCTGTTTTTT.

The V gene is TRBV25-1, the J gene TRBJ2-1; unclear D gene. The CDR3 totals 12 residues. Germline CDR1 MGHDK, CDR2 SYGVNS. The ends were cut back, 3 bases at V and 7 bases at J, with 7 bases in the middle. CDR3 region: CASSDRVNEQFF. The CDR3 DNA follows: TGTGCCAGCAGTGACCGGGTTAATGAGCAGTTCTTC.

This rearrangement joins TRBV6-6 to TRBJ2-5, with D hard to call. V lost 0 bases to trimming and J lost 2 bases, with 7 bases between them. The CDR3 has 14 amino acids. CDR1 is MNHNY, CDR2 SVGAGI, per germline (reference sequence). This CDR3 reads CASSYSMRQETQYF. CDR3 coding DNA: TGTGCCAGCAGTTACTCGATGAGGCAAGAGACCCAGTACTTC.

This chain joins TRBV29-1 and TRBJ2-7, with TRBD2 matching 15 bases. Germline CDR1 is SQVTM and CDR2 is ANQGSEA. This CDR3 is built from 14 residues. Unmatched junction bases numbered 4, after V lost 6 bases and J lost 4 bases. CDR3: CSVPGLAGGYEQYF. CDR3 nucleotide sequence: TGCAGCGTCCCAGGACTAGCGGGAGGGTACGAGCAGTACTTC.

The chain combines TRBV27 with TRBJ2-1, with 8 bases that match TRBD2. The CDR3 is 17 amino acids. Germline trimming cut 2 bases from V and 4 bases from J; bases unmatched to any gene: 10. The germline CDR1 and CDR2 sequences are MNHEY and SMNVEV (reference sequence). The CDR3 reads CASSLGGGRKFYNEQFF. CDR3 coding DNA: TGTGCCAGCAGTTTAGGGGGCGGGAGGAAGTTTTACAATGAGCAGTTCTTC.

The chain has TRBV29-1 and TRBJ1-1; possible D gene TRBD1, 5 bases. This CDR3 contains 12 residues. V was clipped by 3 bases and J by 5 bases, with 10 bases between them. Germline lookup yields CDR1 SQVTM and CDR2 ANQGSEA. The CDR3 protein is CSVDRERTEAFF. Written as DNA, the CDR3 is TGCAGCGTTGACAGGGAACGAACTGAAGCTTTCTTT.

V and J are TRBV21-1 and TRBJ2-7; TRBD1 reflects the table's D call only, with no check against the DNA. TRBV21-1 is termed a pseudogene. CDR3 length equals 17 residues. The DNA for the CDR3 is TGTGCCAGCAGCAACGGGGGCCGGGACAGGGGGAAGTACGAGCAGTACTTC. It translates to CASSNGGRDRGKYEQYF.

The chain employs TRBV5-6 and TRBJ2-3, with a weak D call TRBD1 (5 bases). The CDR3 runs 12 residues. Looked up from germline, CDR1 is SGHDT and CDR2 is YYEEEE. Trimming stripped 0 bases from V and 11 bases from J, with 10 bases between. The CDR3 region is CASSLVAQGQYF. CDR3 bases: TGTGCCAGCAGCTTGGTGGCCCAGGGGCAGTATTTT.